The 22 T cell receptor beta chains below all came from one sample that was sequenced in a study of cytomegalovirus exposure and HLA in healthy donors. PCR used 60 Vbeta primers and 13 Jbeta primers. Clones were sequenced by immunoSEQ multiplex PCR, and TCRdb holds only the in-frame ones, with some missing. Found here are around 150,000 clones, over 55% of them singletons; the top ten hold roughly 2.1%. Sequencing input: PBMCs. These receptors were collected from a man between 35 and 55 years old in good health and CMV-seronegative.

This chain joins TRBV4-3 and TRBJ2-2; TRBD1 might be the D (6 bases). V lost 0 bases, J lost 5 bases, and 13 bases lay in between. The CDR3 spans 16 residues. Germline-derived CDR1 and CDR2 are LGHNA and YSLEER. CDR3 sequence reads: CASSQDVGRGTGELFF. The CDR3 bases are TGCGCCAGCAGCCAAGATGTGGGCAGGGGTACCGGGGAGCTGTTTTTT.

The chain has TRBV28 and TRBJ2-1; the match to TRBD2 covers 11 bases. The CDR3 consists of 15 residues. Germline V gene lookup returns CDR1 MDHEN and CDR2 SYDVKM. The J segment lost 7 bases and the V segment lost 2 bases, leaving 4 bases of the junction unmatched. CDR3 amino acids: CASSLRLAGINEQFF. The CDR3 DNA is TGTGCCAGCAGTTTAAGACTAGCGGGGATAAATGAGCAGTTCTTC.

This chain links TRBV27 with TRBJ2-5; TRBD2 matches 12 bases. CDR1 MNHEY and CDR2 SMNVEV come from the germline V gene (reference sequence). V lost 9 bases and J lost 4; bases outside the gene matches: 6. CDR3 length: 14 amino acids. Here the CDR3 reads CASRPGLAGETQYF. CDR3 nucleotides: TGTGCCAGTAGACCGGGACTAGCGGGAGAGACCCAGTACTTC.

The V and J genes are TRBV25-1 and TRBJ1-6, with D tentatively TRBD1 (6 bases). Trimming took 3 bases from V and 6 from J, leaving 15 bases between them. Germline CDR1 reads MGHDK; CDR2 reads SYGVNS. This CDR3 comprises 16 residues. The CDR3 sequence is CASSENEDRTNSPLHF. In DNA, the CDR3 is TGTGCCAGCAGTGAGAACGAGGACAGAACTAATTCACCCCTCCACTTT.

This sequence joins TRBV19 and TRBJ2-1, with a weak D call TRBD2 (6 bases). The CDR3 spans 14 residues. V was cut by 7 bases and J by 3 bases, with 13 bases left in between. Germline V lookup: CDR1 LNHDA, CDR2 SQIVND (reference sequence). The CDR3 DNA reads TGTGCCAGTAAGCGGAGGGAGGACTACAATGAGCAGTTCTTC. Protein product: CASKRREDYNEQFF.

The V call is TRBV7-2, the J call TRBJ2-1; D perhaps matches TRBD2 (5 bases). Germline assignment: CDR1 SGHTA and CDR2 FQGNSA. The V end was cut by 11 bases, the J end by 6 bases, with 14 bases between. CDR3 size: 12 residues. Written as DNA, the CDR3 is TGTGCCTCGTCGGGATATGGCAATGAGCAGTTCTTC. It encodes CASSGYGNEQFF.

The rearrangement uses TRBV11-3 and TRBJ2-1; the match to TRBD2 covers 9 bases. CDR3 size: 16 residues. With V trimmed by 5 bases and J by 8 bases, 13 bases remained unmatched. CDR1 SGHNT and CDR2 YENEEA come from the germline V gene. This CDR3 is CASSVRRGGHGDEQFF. CDR3 coding DNA: TGTGCCAGCAGCGTGCGGCGGGGGGGCCATGGGGATGAGCAGTTCTTC.

The V call is TRBV6-6, the J call TRBJ2-2; D is unclear. Per germline, CDR1 MNHNY and CDR2 SVGAGI (reference sequence). With 6 bases removed from V and 6 bases from J, the gap between germline ends came to 5 bases. The CDR3 spans 11 residues. CDR3 loop: CASRAAGELFF. The CDR3 nucleotides read TGTGCCAGCAGGGCCGCCGGGGAGCTGTTTTTT.

The chain recombines TRBV19 with TRBJ1-5; D uncertain. The CDR3 is 12 residues long. Germline lookup yields CDR1 LNHDA and CDR2 SQIVND (reference sequence). V lost 3 bases and J lost 6, with 6 bases in between. For the CDR3, the DNA is TGTGCCAGTAGTATTTCCGGTCAGCCCCAGCATTTT. It translates to CASSISGQPQHF.

Only a few counts were recorded for this clone. V is TRBV5-1 and J is TRBJ1-4, with 9 bases identical to TRBD1. CDR1 and CDR2 (germline): SGHRS, YFSETQ. The CDR3 runs 16 residues. Losses at the gene ends were 5 bases for V and 7 bases for J; bases not matched to a gene: 12. This chain's CDR3 is CASSSVPGQGGEKLFF. In DNA, the CDR3 is TGCGCCAGCAGTTCAGTTCCGGGACAGGGTGGTGAAAAACTGTTTTTT.

The V and J genes are TRBV7-8 and TRBJ2-1; 8 nucleotides agree with TRBD1. The V gene end was trimmed by 3 bases and the J gene end by 4 bases; junction bases not matched to a gene: 5. The CDR3 consists of 15 residues. Germline V gives CDR1 SGHVS, CDR2 FQNEAQ. The CDR3 sequence: CASSLRQGAYNEQFF. CDR3 DNA: TGTGCCAGCAGCTTGCGGCAGGGGGCTTACAATGAGCAGTTCTTC. Complete variable domain (other parts from reference TRBV7-8 and TRBJ2-1): GAGVSQSPRYKVAKRGQDVALRCDPISGHVSLFWYQQALGQGPEFLTYFQNEAQLDKSGLPSDRFFAERPEGSVSTLKIQRTQQEDSAVYLCASSLRQGAYNEQFFGPGTRLTVL.

This clone was observed a few times. The rearrangement joins TRBV10-3 to TRBJ2-6, with 9 positions matching TRBD2. The V gene end was trimmed by 7 bases and the J gene end by 5 bases; junction bases not matched to a gene: 15. This CDR3 comprises 18 residues. Germline CDR1 is ENHRY and CDR2 is SYGVKD. CDR3 nucleotides: TGTGCCATCACCCCGGGGCTAGCGGGGTACGCGAGGGCCAACGTCCTGACTTTC. It translates to CAITPGLAGYARANVLTF.

This clone was observed a few times. The chain has TRBV7-7 and TRBJ2-1; D gene unclear. This CDR3 contains 14 residues. From germline, CDR1 is SSHAT and CDR2 FNYEAQ (reference sequence). The V end was cut by 0 bases, the J end by 9 bases, with 12 bases between. The CDR3 DNA reads as TGTGCCAGCAGCTTAGCACGAGTAGGCGGTGAGCAGTTCTTC. Translating it yields CASSLARVGGEQFF.

This clone was seen more than once but under ten times. This sequence joins TRBV6-6 and TRBJ1-2; D is perhaps TRBD1 (5 bases). The CDR3 has 13 residues. Germline V gene lookup returns CDR1 MNHNY and CDR2 SVGAGI (reference sequence). V was trimmed by 7 bases and J by 7 bases, leaving 16 bases between them. The CDR3 DNA is TGTGCCAGCAAGGTACAGGAGTCGGGTGGCTACACCTTC. This encodes CASKVQESGGYTF.

The V and J genes are TRBV13 and TRBJ2-1, with a weak D call TRBD1 (5 bases). This CDR3 contains 12 residues. The V gene's germline CDR1 is PRHDT and CDR2 FYEKMQ (reference sequence). The V end was cut by 0 bases, the J end by 8 bases, with 5 bases between. The CDR3 sequence: CASSLGGDEQFF. For the CDR3, the DNA is TGTGCCAGCAGCTTAGGAGGGGATGAGCAGTTCTTC.

The V and J genes are TRBV6-1 and TRBJ2-2; TRBD1 agrees at 9 bases. With 1 base clipped from V and 7 bases from J, the junction kept 7 bases outside the gene matches. Germline CDR1 reads MNHNS; CDR2 reads SASEGT. The CDR3 sequence is 16 residues long. This chain's CDR3 is CASSEVETGGGGELFF. CDR3 sequence (DNA): TGTGCCAGCAGTGAAGTTGAAACAGGGGGCGGCGGGGAGCTGTTTTTT.

The sample holds one count of this clone. The chain combines TRBV19 with TRBJ2-3, with D perhaps TRBD2 (6 bases). The V gene's germline CDR1 is LNHDA and CDR2 SQIVND (reference sequence). CDR3 size: 13 residues. Trimming pared 10 bases from V and 4 bases from J, leaving 15 bases between. This chain's CDR3 is CAMAGGSPDTQYF. The CDR3 nucleotides read TGTGCCATGGCCGGGGGTTCCCCAGATACGCAGTATTTT. Variable domain in full (rest from reference TRBV19 and TRBJ2-3): DGGITQSPKYLFRKEGQNVTLSCEQNLNHDAMYWYRQDPGQGLRLIYYSQIVNDFQKGDIAEGYSVSREKKESFPLTVTSAQKNPTAFYLCAMAGGSPDTQYFGPGTRLTVL.

The sample holds a few counts of this clone. The CDR3 is CASSYLDRDPSYEQYF. CDR3 nucleotide sequence: TGTGCCAGCAGTTACCTCGACAGGGACCCCTCCTACGAGCAGTACTTC. V and J are TRBV6-5 and TRBJ2-7; 7 bases match TRBD1. With V trimmed by 2 bases and J by 0 bases, 7 bases remained unmatched. In germline, CDR1 is MNHEY, CDR2 SVGAGI. CDR3 size: 16 residues.

Concerning this clone: The DNA is omitted, as the CDR3 cannot be located on it reliably, and the CDR3 follows TCRdb's listing. V gene TRBV7-9 combines with J gene TRBJ2-1; whether TRBD1, the table's D call, matches the DNA was not checked. The germline gives CDR1 SEHNR, CDR2 FQNEAQ (reference sequence). The CDR3 is 15 amino acids long, termini counted. CDR3 loop: CASSVGQGTYNERFF.

The chain combines TRBV7-6 with TRBJ2-7, with 9 bases matching TRBD1. The CDR3 sequence is 17 residues long. The junction had 13 bases not matched to a gene; V was cut back by 1 base and J by 6 bases. The germline V gene has CDR1 SGHVS and CDR2 FNYEAQ. DNA for the CDR3: TGTGCCAGCAGCTTAGGGGGGCACAGGGGGCGCTTGCGCGAGCAGTACTTC. As protein: CASSLGGHRGRLREQYF. Full variable domain (missing parts from reference TRBV7-6 and TRBJ2-7): GAGVSQSPRYKVTKRGQDVALRCDPISGHVSLYWYRQALGQGPEFLTYFNYEAQQDKSGLPNDRFSAERPEGSISTLTIQRTEQRDSAMYRCASSLGGHRGRLREQYFGPGTRLTVT.

CDR3 sequence: CASSDDKNTEAFF. The DNA for the CDR3 is TGTGCCAGCAGCGACGACAAGAACACTGAAGCTTTCTTT. The chain links TRBV5-8 to TRBJ1-1; D ambiguous. Germline V gene sequence: CDR1 SGHTS, CDR2 YDEGEE. The V and J ends lost 4 bases and 1 base respectively, with 8 bases between them. The CDR3 spans 13 residues.

V is TRBV19 and J is TRBJ2-3, with 9 bases identical to TRBD2. CDR3 length: 15 amino acids. V lost 4 bases and J lost 4; bases outside the gene matches: 6. Germline assignment: CDR1 LNHDA and CDR2 SQIVND (reference sequence). The chain's CDR3 is CASSTGLASPDTQYF. CDR3 bases: TGTGCCAGTAGTACCGGACTAGCGTCGCCAGATACGCAGTATTTT.